The 20 T cell receptor beta chains given below trace back to one sample, sequenced in a study of response to subunit inactivated influenza vaccine. TCRdb re-derived calls from the RT-PCR reads in MiXCR, one entry per CDR3 protein. Seen here are 530,000 or so distinct CDR3 sequences, around 25% observed once, and the top ten hold around 1.8%. Sequenced here: CD4+ T cells sorted from PBMCs, sampled 5 days after vaccination. These receptors originate from a man aged 45-60 years who received an inactivated influenza vaccine.

There are a few counts of this clonotype. V usage is TRBV5-1 and J usage is TRBJ1-1; no clear D gene. The CDR3 is 14 amino acids. Trimming left V 0 bases short and J 1 base short, with 7 bases between. Per the germline V gene, CDR1 is SGHRS and CDR2 is YFSETQ. The CDR3 region is CASSLVQKNTEAFF. DNA for the CDR3: TGCGCCAGCAGCTTGGTACAGAAGAACACTGAAGCTTTCTTT.

In this sample, this clonotype turned up many times. J is TRBJ2-1 and V is TRBV24-1, with D tentatively TRBD1 (6 bases). Trimming removed 3 bases at V and 0 bases at J, with 11 bases between. The CDR3 runs to 16 residues. Germline values: CDR1 KGHDR, CDR2 SFDVKD. DNA of the CDR3: TGTGCCACCAGTGATCCATCGACAGGCTCCTACAATGAGCAGTTCTTC. Translated: CATSDPSTGSYNEQFF.

The sample holds many counts of this clonotype. The chain couples TRBV5-1 to TRBJ1-4; the match to TRBD1 covers 10 bases. Per germline, CDR1 SGHRS and CDR2 YFSETQ. The CDR3 length is 17 residues. V trimming: 2 bases; J trimming: 3 bases; junction bases outside the gene matches: 7. The chain's CDR3 is CASSLGTGDAANEKLFF. CDR3 DNA: TGCGCCAGCAGCTTAGGGACAGGGGACGCGGCTAATGAAAAACTGTTTTTT.

V gene TRBV12-3 or TRBV12-4 combines with J gene TRBJ2-3; tentative D call: TRBD2 (5 bases). Trimming shortened V by 6 bases and J by 8 bases, and 6 bases separated the two germline ends. This CDR3 region has 10 residues. The CDR3 nucleotides are TGTGCCAGCAGCGAGGGTACGCAGTATTTT. Its protein is CASSEGTQYF.

CDR3 in amino acids: CASSGFGNEQFF. As DNA, the CDR3 is TGCGCCAGCAGTGGTTTCGGGAATGAGCAGTTCTTC. The chain employs TRBV10-2 and TRBJ2-1; no clear D. The CDR3 spans 12 residues. The ends were cut back, 4 bases at V and 7 bases at J, with 8 bases in the middle. CDR1 is WSHSY, CDR2 SAAADI, per germline.

The chain recombines TRBV28 with TRBJ2-1; D is ambiguous. Germline loops: CDR1 MDHEN, CDR2 SYDVKM. Trimming took off 2 bases at V and 5 bases at J, with 7 bases between the two ends. The CDR3 is 13 amino acids. CDR3 protein: CASSLVMDNEQFF. In DNA form, the CDR3 reads TGTGCCAGCAGTTTAGTGATGGACAATGAGCAGTTCTTC.

This clonotype showed up many times. The V gene is TRBV4-3, the J gene TRBJ2-1; D uncertain. V dropped 4 bases and J dropped 6 bases, with 10 bases sitting between them. The germline V gene encodes CDR1 LGHNA and CDR2 YSLEER. This CDR3 spans 13 amino acids. CDR3 coding DNA: TGCGCCAGCAGCCCCCGTGTCCTCAATGAGCAGTTCTTC. It specifies CASSPRVLNEQFF.

This clonotype showed up just a few times. V gene TRBV5-5 combines with J gene TRBJ2-3, with unresolved D. The CDR3 sequence is 13 residues long. V gave up 2 bases and J gave up 4 bases, with 8 bases separating them. Per germline, CDR1 SGHKS and CDR2 YYEKEE (reference sequence). In DNA form, the CDR3 reads TGTGCCAGCAGCTTTCTAGTATCAGATACGCAGTATTTT. Protein: CASSFLVSDTQYF.

J is TRBJ2-7 and V is TRBV25-1, with D perhaps TRBD2 (5 bases). V was trimmed by 4 bases and J by 7 bases, leaving 14 bases between them. CDR1 MGHDK and CDR2 SYGVNS come from the germline V gene. The CDR3 is made up of 13 amino acids. CDR3 loop: CASSVGLRGEQYF. In DNA, the CDR3 is TGTGCCAGCAGTGTCGGCCTTCGGGGAGAGCAGTACTTC.

This clonotype was recorded a few times. The chain couples TRBV5-1 to TRBJ1-1; 7 bases agree with TRBD1. This CDR3 contains 14 residues. V gave up 4 bases and J gave up 2 bases; unmatched junction bases: 5. From germline, CDR1 is SGHRS and CDR2 YFSETQ. CDR3 sequence: CASSVTGTNTEAFF. DNA for the CDR3: TGCGCCAGCAGCGTGACAGGGACCAACACTGAAGCTTTCTTT.

This clonotype turned up a few times. The CDR3 sequence: CASSHYQDTEAFF. CDR3 nucleotide sequence: TGTGCCAGCAGCCATTACCAGGACACTGAAGCTTTCTTT. The V call is TRBV7-9, the J call TRBJ1-1; D is ambiguous. CDR1 is SEHNR and CDR2 is FQNEAQ in the germline V gene (reference sequence). The V end was cut by 5 bases, the J end by 3 bases, with 10 bases between. The CDR3 is made up of 13 amino acids.

The chain is built from TRBV20-1 and TRBJ2-2, with 7 positions matching TRBD1. The CDR3 consists of 14 residues. Looked up from germline, CDR1 is DFQATT and CDR2 is SNEGSKA (reference sequence). V was clipped by 5 bases and J by 1 base; unmatched bases: 4. The CDR3 coding sequence is TGCAGTGCTGCCGGGACAGAGAACACCGGGGAGCTGTTTTTT. Translation: CSAAGTENTGELFF.

V usage is TRBV20-1 and J usage is TRBJ2-5; TRBD2 matches 7 bases. This CDR3 is 14 amino acids long. Losses at the gene ends were 5 bases for V and 1 base for J; bases not matched to a gene: 7. Germline lookup yields CDR1 DFQATT and CDR2 SNEGSKA (reference sequence). The CDR3 DNA follows: TGCAGTGCTCTTACCTTAGCGGGCCAAGAGACCCAGTACTTC. This translates into CSALTLAGQETQYF.

This clonotype was detected a few times. The genes are TRBV29-1 and TRBJ2-2; D call uncertain. Germline V CDR1 and CDR2: SQVTM, ANQGSEA. Trimming left V 0 bases short and J 3 bases short, with 11 bases between. CDR3 length: 15 residues. Here the CDR3 reads CSVEDQDPHTGELFF. The CDR3 DNA reads as TGCAGCGTTGAAGATCAAGACCCTCACACCGGGGAGCTGTTTTTT.

The chain carries TRBV6-5 and TRBJ2-5, with 8 bases that match TRBD2. The CDR3 is 15 amino acids. V was clipped by 2 bases and J by 4 bases; unmatched bases: 6. Looked up from germline, CDR1 is MNHEY and CDR2 is SVGAGI. The CDR3 DNA reads as TGTGCCAGCAGTTACGGAGCGGGAGCGGGAGAGACCCAGTACTTC. Translating gives CASSYGAGAGETQYF.

This clonotype was detected a few times. CDR3 coding DNA: TGTGCCAGCAGTTTACAGGGGAGTTATGGCTACACCTTC. Its protein product is CASSLQGSYGYTF. The chain links TRBV28 to TRBJ1-2; D possibly corresponds to TRBD1 (6 bases). Germline CDR1 MDHEN, CDR2 SYDVKM. CDR3 length: 13 amino acids. Trimming left V 2 bases short and J 5 bases short, with 9 bases between.

The V gene is TRBV15, the J gene TRBJ2-5; the D is unclear. The CDR3 runs 16 residues. CDR1 and CDR2 from the germline V gene are LNHNV and YYDKDF (reference sequence). The V end was cut by 6 bases, the J end by 2 bases, with 19 bases between. CDR3 nucleotide sequence: TGTGCCACCAGTCCGAGGCATGGACCGTTACAAGAGACCCAGTACTTC. Its translation is CATSPRHGPLQETQYF. Full variable domain (remainder filled in from reference TRBV15 and TRBJ2-5): DAMVIQNPRYQVTQFGKPVTLSCSQTLNHNVMYWYQQKSSQAPKLLFHYYDKDFNNEADTPDNFQSRRPNTSFCFLDIRSPGLGDTAMYLCATSPRHGPLQETQYFGPGTRLLVL.

The sample holds a few counts of this clonotype. The chain carries TRBV14 and TRBJ1-5, with 8 nucleotides matching TRBD1. This CDR3 is 14 amino acids long. Germline V gene data show CDR1 as SGHDN and CDR2 as FVKESK. The junction had 7 bases not matched to a gene; V was cut back by 5 bases and J by 7 bases. The CDR3, as DNA: TGTGCCAGCAGCTCGGACAGGGTGGGACAGCCCCAGCATTTT. Translating gives CASSSDRVGQPQHF.

This chain uses TRBV3-1 with TRBJ2-2, with 11 nucleotides matching TRBD2. The length of the CDR3 is 17 residues. J lost 2 bases, V lost 4 bases, and 6 bases had no gene match. CDR1 LGHDT and CDR2 YNNKEL come from the germline V gene (reference sequence). The CDR3 region is CASSRRLAGTNTGELFF. CDR3 sequence (DNA): TGTGCCAGCAGCCGCCGACTAGCGGGGACAAACACCGGGGAGCTGTTTTTT.

This clonotype has just a few counts. This rearrangement joins TRBV10-3 to TRBJ2-4, with 7 positions matching TRBD1. The CDR3 is 13 residues long. CDR1 and CDR2 from the germline V gene are ENHRY and SYGVKD. J was trimmed by 8 bases and V by 4 bases; bases with no gene match: 5. The CDR3 here is CAISGQGRYIQYF. CDR3 bases: TGTGCCATCAGTGGACAGGGACGGTACATTCAGTACTTC.